This TCR beta chain derives from a study of shared clonotypes between healthy human individuals. Study-level background: The cohort had two women and a few men, ages 18 to 49.

Study results and limitations: Shared clonotypes across all four donors exceeded non-shared ones in generation probability.

The deep-level immunoSEQ assay was used. Measured with immunoSEQ multiplex PCR; TCRdb has only the in-frame clones, and not every one. The sample records about 2.1 million clones, just under 95% being singletons. CDR3 length: 17 amino acids. Germline CDR1 is SGHTS and CDR2 is YDEGEE. V shed 7 bases and J 3 bases; nucleotides not matched to a gene: 15. CD45RO-negative, CCR7-selected cells formed the naive CD8 fraction, which excluded terminally differentiated effector memory CD45RA+ cells. In the case of this clone: Its antigen is undetermined.

Input material: naive CD8+ T cells from PBMCs. The V and J genes are TRBV5-8 and TRBJ2-5; 10 bases match TRBD1. This clonotype originated in a man between 18 and 35 years old in good health. Some clones in this sample may be carry-over from other donors' samples. The CDR3 spells CASHAVPSGTGEETQYF. The CDR3 coding sequence is TGTGCCAGCCACGCAGTACCATCCGGGACAGGGGAAGAGACCCAGTACTTC.